This T cell receptor beta chain was identified during a study of monozygotic twins with inflammatory bowel disease. From the 5' RACE reads, TCRdb lists one entry per CDR3 protein and no DNA. In total, the table holds 300,000 to 400,000 distinct CDR3 sequences. The CDR3 consists of 13 residues. Per the germline V gene, CDR1 is LGHNA and CDR2 is YSLEER. This chain joins TRBV4-3 and TRBJ2-7. The receptor was derived from a human donor with ulcerative colitis or Crohn's disease, or a healthy co-twin of an affected twin (not recorded which). The sample was blood. CDR3 loop: CASSQKNSYEQYF.